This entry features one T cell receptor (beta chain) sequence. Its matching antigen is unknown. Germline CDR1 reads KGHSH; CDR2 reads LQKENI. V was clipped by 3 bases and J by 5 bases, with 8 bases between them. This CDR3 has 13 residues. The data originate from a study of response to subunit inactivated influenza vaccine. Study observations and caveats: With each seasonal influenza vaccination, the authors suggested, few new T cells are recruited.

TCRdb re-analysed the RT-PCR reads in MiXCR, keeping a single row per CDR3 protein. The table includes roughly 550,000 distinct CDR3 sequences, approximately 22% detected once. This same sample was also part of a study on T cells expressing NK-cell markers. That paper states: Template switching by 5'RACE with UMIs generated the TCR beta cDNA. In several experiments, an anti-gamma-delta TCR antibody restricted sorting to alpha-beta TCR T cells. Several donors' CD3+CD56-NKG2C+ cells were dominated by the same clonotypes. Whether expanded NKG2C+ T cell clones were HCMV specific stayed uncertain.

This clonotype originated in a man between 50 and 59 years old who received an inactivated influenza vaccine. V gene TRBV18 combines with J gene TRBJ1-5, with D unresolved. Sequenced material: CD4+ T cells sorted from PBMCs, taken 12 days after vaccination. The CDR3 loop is CASSPGQDQPQHF. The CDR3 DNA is TGTGCCAGCTCACCGGGCCAAGATCAGCCCCAGCATTTT.